These T cell receptor beta chains were read from a single sample in a study of patients and donors after allogeneic stem cell transplantation. TCRdb used MiXCR to reprocess the RT-PCR reads, holding one entry per CDR3 protein. In the table there are about 150,000 distinct CDR3 sequences, 24% of which are singletons. Sequencing was performed on blood, either unsorted or a sorted T cell fraction (not recorded which). Receptors originate from a human donor who was either an allogeneic HSCT recipient or a stem cell or donor lymphocyte infusion donor (not recorded which). It is not recorded whose cells these are; they may come from a transplant donor. The conserved cysteine and the conserved F or W are not part of the CDR3 here. D genes are given only for firm matches.

V gene	D gene	J gene	CDR3 protein
TRBV5-1	.	TRBJ2-1	ASSDFRGSNEQF
TRBV7-6	.	TRBJ1-3	ASSPRDNSGNTIY
TRBV7-9	.	TRBJ2-3	ASSSLGRRTDTQY
TRBV5-1	.	TRBJ2-3	ASSLGAGWNTQY
TRBV12-3/TRBV12-4	.	TRBJ2-7	ASRWAGSYEQY
TRBV12-3/TRBV12-4	TRBD1	TRBJ1-5	ASTRQGYNQPQH
TRBV28	.	TRBJ2-5	ASSYLRVQETQY
TRBV6-1	.	TRBJ2-1	ASSEVWLASNEQF
TRBV5-1	.	TRBJ1-1	ASSLEGDQDTEAF
TRBV14	.	TRBJ1-4	ASSQGRTVYNEKLF
TRBV6-5	.	TRBJ2-3	ASSYGSGISADTQY
TRBV10-3	TRBD2	TRBJ2-2	AISVSGTSGSNTGELF
TRBV5-1	.	TRBJ1-1	ASSYTGGENTEAF
TRBV7-9	TRBD1	TRBJ1-5	ASSTGQGHQPQH
TRBV5-1	.	TRBJ2-7	ASSIWTYEQY
TRBV7-9	.	TRBJ2-7	ASRLDSSSYEQY
TRBV11-3	.	TRBJ2-7	ASSTYYEQY
TRBV6-2/TRBV6-3	.	TRBJ2-5	ASSLGTSRTQY
TRBV20-1	.	TRBJ1-4	SARDPTNEFEKLF
TRBV20-1	TRBD2	TRBJ2-1	SAGLAGGMNEQF
TRBV29-1	.	TRBJ2-7	SVAKQFTYEQY
TRBV12-3/TRBV12-4	.	TRBJ2-1	ASSSDPLSYNEQF
TRBV29-1	.	TRBJ2-7	SVELGAESYEQY
TRBV7-3	.	TRBJ2-2	ASSLRTPTSLRREGELF
TRBV20-1	TRBD2	TRBJ2-7	SARRLAGEQY
TRBV7-7	TRBD2	TRBJ2-5	ASSSGTSGRIGETQY
TRBV12-3/TRBV12-4	.	TRBJ2-2	ASSPWAVGGELF
TRBV15	.	TRBJ1-1	ATSRDRSVANTEAF
TRBV9	TRBD2	TRBJ2-5	ASSVATGGETQY
TRBV12-3/TRBV12-4	.	TRBJ1-2	ASSLMGVFYGYT
TRBV29-1	.	TRBJ1-1	SVDGGRQAF
TRBV12-3/TRBV12-4	.	TRBJ1-3	ASSLDAAYVSGNTIY
TRBV28	.	TRBJ2-1	ASSLGGVGNEQF
TRBV29-1	.	TRBJ2-5	STTPGLTFETQY
TRBV9	.	TRBJ1-1	ASSVSVAPLGEAF
TRBV12-3/TRBV12-4	.	TRBJ1-1	ASSQLRGNTEAF
TRBV12-3/TRBV12-4	TRBD2	TRBJ2-7	ASRREGLLDEQY
TRBV20-1	TRBD1	TRBJ1-2	SATVDRTDYGYT
TRBV10-3	TRBD2	TRBJ2-7	ATTGSGLNEQY
TRBV15	.	TRBJ2-3	ATGPSTDTQY
TRBV5-6	.	TRBJ2-2	ASSPGIAGELF
TRBV15	.	TRBJ2-1	ATSKPTTSGGDNEQF
TRBV24-1	TRBD1	TRBJ2-7	ATSKTGTYEQY
TRBV4-1	.	TRBJ2-1	AGSQSGGEYNEQF
TRBV20-1	.	TRBJ1-4	SAVDGANEKLF
TRBV7-2	.	TRBJ1-2	ASTLGAGDGYT
TRBV7-9	.	TRBJ1-1	ASSLAQNTEAF
TRBV27	TRBD2	TRBJ2-7	ASSYRGVLGEQY
TRBV6-6	.	TRBJ1-1	ASSRPGQYNTEAF
TRBV10-3	.	TRBJ1-2	AISEKGRDLGYT
TRBV20-1	.	TRBJ1-2	SASGGNYGYT
TRBV7-9	.	TRBJ1-1	ASSWRGAGTEAF
TRBV12-5	.	TRBJ2-1	ASGLSRTTRNEQF
TRBV20-1	.	TRBJ1-6	SASAGGGFNSPLH
TRBV4-3	.	TRBJ1-1	ASSYQTGVLEAF
TRBV11-2	.	TRBJ2-7	ASSQNEGLLSYEQY
TRBV5-1	.	TRBJ2-4	ASSLEAEDIQY
TRBV18	.	TRBJ2-6	ASSPRDGGANVLT